This section outlines one T cell receptor beta chain sequence together with its context. Its specificity is unknown. The sample is drawn from a study of T cells in Graves' hyperthyroidism and ophthalmopathy. Study in general: Once the initial diagnosis was made, peripheral blood was obtained before any treatment.

Thyroid ultrasound, orbital computed tomography, clinical symptoms, and serum thyroxine and TRAb underpinned diagnoses. RNA transcripts gave rise to amplified TCR beta CDR3 regions. During a first-round RT-PCR of the TCR CDR3, the HTBI primer set was used. TCRdb analysed the multiplex PCR reads with MiXCR anew, one entry per CDR3 protein. This table has roughly 510,000 distinct CDR3 sequences, 20% to 25% appearing once. Study-level points and caveats: Peripheral blood also featured most of the thyroid clonotypes expanded above 0.001. A model built on 13 V-J features separated ophthalmopathy from stable hyperthyroidism.

There are 15 residues in the CDR3. V was shortened by 3 bases and J by 1 base, with 12 bases between the two germline ends. V usage is TRBV12-3 or TRBV12-4 and J usage is TRBJ2-5, with D unresolved. The receptor comes from a young man with Graves' hyperthyroidism. Sequenced: blood. The CDR3 DNA sequence: TGTGCCAGCAGTTTGAGGTCCCGAGCCCAAGAGACCCAGTACTTC. Amino acid sequence: CASSLRSRAQETQYF.